This T cell receptor (beta chain) stems from a study of T cells in Graves' hyperthyroidism and ophthalmopathy. This clonotype was detected a few times. Germline V gene sequence: CDR1 SGHVS, CDR2 FNYEAQ. Germline trimming cut 4 bases from V and 6 bases from J; bases unmatched to any gene: 11. This CDR3 spans 17 amino acids. RNA transcripts were the template for amplifying TCR beta CDR3 regions. The TCR CDR3 was amplified in a first-round RT-PCR using the HTBI primer set. TCRdb recomputed calls from the multiplex PCR reads with MiXCR, one row per CDR3 protein. The table records over 500,000 distinct CDR3 sequences, 14% of them present only once.

The clonotype comes from a middle-aged woman with Graves' hyperthyroidism. The chain recombines TRBV7-6 with TRBJ2-1; 11 bases are shared with TRBD2. The specimen was blood. This chain's CDR3 is CASSSELAGAVTNEQFF. Written as DNA, the CDR3 is TGTGCCAGCAGCTCAGAACTAGCGGGAGCGGTTACCAATGAGCAGTTCTTC.